One and the same sample provided the 24 T cell receptor beta chains below, sequenced in a study of T cells in Graves' hyperthyroidism and ophthalmopathy. TCR beta CDR3 regions were amplified from RNA transcripts. The study used the HTBI primer set for a first-round RT-PCR of the TCR CDR3. Each CDR3 protein is one row after TCRdb ran MiXCR on the multiplex PCR reads. This sample carries about 500,000 distinct CDR3 sequences, 16% of them seen once, and the ten largest clones take roughly 29%. Sequenced sample: blood. The receptors derive from a woman in her twenties or thirties with Graves' ophthalmopathy.

This clonotype was recorded many times. The gene calls are TRBV5-1 and TRBJ2-7; 8 bases match TRBD1. V was pared by 0 bases and J by 3 bases, with 5 bases of the junction left unmatched. This CDR3 has 15 residues. The V gene's germline CDR1 is SGHRS and CDR2 YFSETQ. CDR3 in amino acids: CASSLVRTGNYEQYF. The CDR3 nucleotides are TGCGCCAGCAGCTTGGTCAGGACAGGGAACTACGAGCAGTACTTC.

This clonotype was seen many times. This sequence joins TRBV10-3 and TRBJ2-1; unclear D gene. There are 11 residues in the CDR3. V was trimmed by 2 bases and J by 7 bases, leaving 3 bases between them. Germline CDR1 ENHRY, CDR2 SYGVKD. The CDR3 loop is CAISEANEQFF. CDR3 DNA sequence: TGTGCCATCAGTGAGGCGAATGAGCAGTTCTTC.

The CDR3 protein is CSASSFEGAQYF. CDR3 nucleotide sequence: TGCAGTGCTAGTTCCTTCGAGGGGGCCCAGTACTTC. This rearrangement joins TRBV20-1 to TRBJ2-5, with a weak D call TRBD1 (6 bases). The CDR3 sequence is 12 residues long. Trimming shortened V by 3 bases and J by 9 bases, and 14 bases separated the two germline ends. Germline V gene sequence: CDR1 DFQATT, CDR2 SNEGSKA (reference sequence).

At least ten counts were recorded for this clonotype. The rearrangement links TRBV28 to TRBJ2-7, with 7 bases identical to TRBD2. CDR1 MDHEN and CDR2 SYDVKM come from the germline V gene. V shed 7 bases, J shed 0 bases, and the junction held 6 bases outside the gene matches. The CDR3 has 14 residues. As DNA, the CDR3 is TGTGCCAGCAAGACTCGCGGGAGCTCCTACGAGCAGTACTTC. This translates into CASKTRGSSYEQYF.

This clonotype was counted many times. Here the CDR3 reads CASSPPQGYEQYF. The CDR3 DNA is TGTGCCAGCTCACCACCTCAGGGTTACGAGCAGTACTTC. The V gene is TRBV18, the J gene TRBJ2-7, with D possibly being TRBD1 (5 bases). CDR1 and CDR2 (germline): KGHSH, LQKENI. V lost 0 bases, J lost 4 bases, and 7 bases lay in between. CDR3 length equals 13 residues.

This clonotype was counted between two and nine times. The genes are TRBV7-3 and TRBJ2-2; D gene unclear. V lost 5 bases and J lost 2, with 6 bases in between. The CDR3 totals 13 residues. Germline CDR1 is SGHTA and CDR2 is FQGTGA. The CDR3 DNA reads as TGTGCCAGCAGCGATAAAAACACCGGGGAGCTGTTTTTT. It encodes CASSDKNTGELFF.

In this sample, this clonotype turned up many times. The chain employs TRBV7-8 and TRBJ2-5; D gene unclear. Trimming took 1 base from V and 5 from J, leaving 11 bases between them. This CDR3 contains 14 residues. Germline loops: CDR1 SGHVS, CDR2 FQNEAQ. The CDR3 region has the DNA TGTGCCAGCAGCTTAGAATTAGCTTACGAGACCCAGTACTTC. Its translation: CASSLELAYETQYF. Full variable domain (rest looked up from reference TRBV7-8 and TRBJ2-5): GAGVSQSPRYKVAKRGQDVALRCDPISGHVSLFWYQQALGQGPEFLTYFQNEAQLDKSGLPSDRFFAERPEGSVSTLKIQRTQQEDSAVYLCASSLELAYETQYFGPGTRLLVL.

The rearrangement uses TRBV30 and TRBJ2-3; 7 bases fit TRBD2. Germline V gene lookup returns CDR1 GTSNPN and CDR2 SVGIG (reference sequence). The CDR3 consists of 14 residues. V shed 1 base and J 5 bases; nucleotides not matched to a gene: 6. Written as DNA, the CDR3 is TGTGCCTGGAGTGAGCGGGACCTAATAGATACGCAGTATTTT. This codes for CAWSERDLIDTQYF.

This clonotype was seen only a few times. This chain joins TRBV6-1 and TRBJ2-5; possibly TRBD2 for D (5 bases). Trimming took off 5 bases at V and 10 bases at J, with 17 bases between the two ends. Germline V gene data show CDR1 as MNHNS and CDR2 as SASEGT. This CDR3 contains 13 residues. CDR3 sequence reads: CASSYDARRIQYF. The CDR3 DNA follows: TGTGCCAGCAGTTATGACGCCCGGAGGATCCAGTACTTC.

The chain recombines TRBV19 with TRBJ1-5; possibly TRBD1 for D (5 bases). V lost 5 bases and J 7 bases, leaving 21 bases between the germline ends. Germline V gives CDR1 LNHDA, CDR2 SQIVND (reference sequence). This CDR3 spans 16 amino acids. The DNA of the CDR3 is TGTGCCAGTAGTGGCTTCGAGGGGCACATGAGCCAGCCCCAGCATTTT. Its protein is CASSGFEGHMSQPQHF.

The table lists this clonotype with many counts. The rearrangement joins TRBV7-9 to TRBJ2-1; tentative D call: TRBD2 (5 bases). The CDR3 is made up of 14 amino acids. Trimming shortened V by 4 bases and J by 2 bases, and 9 bases separated the two germline ends. Germline V gives CDR1 SEHNR, CDR2 FQNEAQ (reference sequence). CDR3 loop: CASSSGVTYNEQFF. The CDR3 DNA reads as TGTGCCAGCAGCTCCGGGGTAACCTACAATGAGCAGTTCTTC.

This clonotype was recorded at least ten times. This chain joins TRBV20-1 and TRBJ2-7, with 7 nucleotides matching TRBD2. J lost 11 bases, V lost 3 bases, and 4 bases had no gene match. Germline V lookup: CDR1 DFQATT, CDR2 SNEGSKA (reference sequence). The length of the CDR3 is 10 residues. CDR3 loop: CSASVSGEYF. The CDR3 region has the DNA TGCAGTGCTAGTGTAAGCGGGGAGTACTTC.

This clonotype was counted ten times or more. The chain carries TRBV7-2 and TRBJ2-5; no clear D. This CDR3 has 12 amino acids. In germline, CDR1 is SGHTA, CDR2 FQGNSA. V gave up 6 bases and J gave up 2 bases, with 7 bases separating them. CDR3 sequence: CASSFPQETQYF. The CDR3 DNA sequence: TGTGCCAGCAGTTTCCCTCAAGAGACCCAGTACTTC.

This clonotype was seen many times. This chain joins TRBV12-3 or TRBV12-4 and TRBJ2-3, with D perhaps TRBD1 or TRBD2 (6 bases each). The CDR3 is made up of 14 amino acids. The V end lost 7 bases, the J end lost 4 bases, and 15 bases lay between the germline ends. The DNA for the CDR3 is TGTGCCAGCATCCTAGGGGGGAGTTCAGATACGCAGTATTTT. Translation gives CASILGGSSDTQYF.

This clonotype was observed a few times. The chain couples TRBV12-5 to TRBJ2-7, with 8 bases lining up with TRBD1. The V segment lost 1 base and the J segment 7 bases; nucleotides outside the gene matches: 12. The CDR3 loop spans 16 amino acids. Germline V CDR1 and CDR2: LGHNT, FRNRAP. DNA of the CDR3: TGTGCTAGTGGTTTGGCAGTCGGGGGACAGGTGCGAGAGCAGTACTTC. It translates to CASGLAVGGQVREQYF.

This clonotype was seen more than once but under ten times. Written as DNA, the CDR3 is TGCGCCAGCAGCGAAGGGGGCCCCGGGTACGAGCAGTACTTC. Amino acids: CASSEGGPGYEQYF. The chain has TRBV4-1 and TRBJ2-7, with TRBD1 matching over 7 bases. The V and J ends lost 5 bases and 4 bases, in that order; junction bases with no gene match: 8. The germline V gene encodes CDR1 MGHRA and CDR2 YSYEKL. This CDR3 comprises 14 residues.

Points on this clonotype: A much larger clone lies a single base off, so this may be a read error. The chain is built from TRBV28 and TRBJ2-1; 15 nucleotides match TRBD2. Germline CDR1 MDHEN, CDR2 SYDVKM. This CDR3 is 17 amino acids long. CDR3: CVSSFRRTSGRAFEQFF. The CDR3 DNA reads TGTGTCAGCAGTTTCCGCCGGACTAGCGGGAGGGCCTTTGAGCAGTTCTTC.

This clonotype was found many times. The gene calls are TRBV30 and TRBJ2-5, with a possible D match to TRBD2 (5 bases). The CDR3 consists of 13 residues. Germline CDR1 and CDR2: GTSNPN and SVGIG (reference sequence). Between the trimmed V and J ends, which lost 2 bases and 7 bases, there was a span of 14 bases. CDR3 DNA: TGTGCCTGGAGTAGCTTTTTGGAGGCGACCCAGTACTTC. It codes for CAWSSFLEATQYF.

This clonotype was seen only a few times. The chain employs TRBV4-2 and TRBJ2-7, with D perhaps matching TRBD2 (5 bases). Germline V gives CDR1 LGHNA, CDR2 YNFKEQ. Trimming cost V 1 base and J 2 bases, with 9 bases left between them. This CDR3 has 14 residues. Written as DNA, the CDR3 is TGTGCCAGCAGCCAAGGAGTCGGGACCTACGAGCAGTACTTC. Translated, it gives CASSQGVGTYEQYF.

The chain is built from TRBV6-2 or TRBV6-3 and TRBJ2-2; D may be TRBD2 (6 bases). V lost 6 bases and J lost 7, with 9 bases in between. This CDR3 is built from 12 residues. CDR1 and CDR2 (germline): MNHEY, SVGEGT. The CDR3 DNA is TGTGCCAGCAGGGGGAGGATCGGGGAGCTGTTTTTT. Its translation: CASRGRIGELFF.

The chain is built from TRBV19 and TRBJ2-3, with a possible D match to TRBD1 (5 bases). Germline V gene data show CDR1 as LNHDA and CDR2 as SQIVND (reference sequence). The CDR3 extends over 16 amino acids. V lost 9 bases and J lost 0, with 19 bases in between. CDR3 sequence: CASSVTVSLSTDTQYF. CDR3 DNA sequence: TGTGCCAGCTCGGTGACAGTTTCACTTAGCACAGATACGCAGTATTTT.

Only a few counts were recorded for this clonotype. The chain couples TRBV11-3 to TRBJ2-2; perhaps TRBD2 as D (5 bases). Germline CDR1 and CDR2: SGHNT and YENEEA. Trimming shortened V by 5 bases and J by 5 bases, and 18 bases separated the two germline ends. CDR3 length: 16 residues. In DNA, the CDR3 is TGTGCCAGCAGCGGAGGCATAGGAACGGGGACCGGGGAGCTGTTTTTT. Amino acid sequence: CASSGGIGTGTGELFF. The full variable domain, in which reference TRBV11-3 and TRBJ2-2 provide the parts outside the CDR3, is EAGVVQSPRYKIIEKKQPVAFWCNPISGHNTLYWYLQNLGQGPELLIRYENEEAVDDSQLPKDRFSAERLKGVDSTLKIQPAELGDSAVYLCASSGGIGTGTGELFFGEGSRLTVL.

This clonotype was observed at least ten times. The rearrangement uses TRBV30 and TRBJ2-7, with 9 bases fitting TRBD2. The germline V gene encodes CDR1 GTSNPN and CDR2 SVGIG (reference sequence). V dropped 5 bases and J dropped 7; count of bases not matched to a gene: 0. The CDR3 totals 10 residues. The CDR3 region is CAWGLAEQYF. The DNA of the CDR3 is TGTGCCTGGGGACTAGCGGAGCAGTACTTC.

A word on this clonotype: The final CDR3 position lacks the conserved phenylalanine or tryptophan, pointing to a likely read error. V usage is TRBV29-1 and J usage is TRBJ1-2; tentative D call: TRBD1 (6 bases). The V gene's germline CDR1 is SQVTM and CDR2 ANQGSEA. The CDR3 has 13 amino acids. Trimming shortened V by 5 bases and J by 6 bases, and 16 bases separated the two germline ends. DNA of the CDR3: TGCAGCGTTAGTATTGGGCGGGGGCATGGCTACACCTTA. Its protein product is CSVSIGRGHGYTL.